This T cell receptor (beta chain) was sequenced during a study of blood T cells in healthy people across ages. Overall study findings and caveats: Since the PBMCs were unsorted, naive and antigen-experienced cells could not be conclusively compared. Among T cells, TCR beta diversity per million cells dropped roughly linearly as age rose.

Trimming removed 7 bases at V and 1 base at J, with 16 bases between. The CDR3 has 15 amino acids. Germline V gene data show CDR1 as ENHRY and CDR2 as SYGVKD. This clonotype was observed a handful of times. Its antigen remains unidentified. PCR was performed a second time for about 7 to 11 cycles using a sample-barcoded 5' primer and a J-beta primer mix. Every sample gave at least 2.5 million paired-end reads containing CDR3. TCRdb passed the 5' RACE reads through MiXCR, listing each CDR3 protein once. The data hold around 1.1 million distinct CDR3 sequences, with 35% to 45% observed a single time. The TCR comes from a man between 18 and 35 years old in good health. The source material was blood. The rearrangement joins TRBV10-3 to TRBJ1-1; the D gene is possibly TRBD1 (5 bases). The CDR3 loop is CAITPRAGGNTEAFF. The CDR3, as DNA: TGTGCCATCACCCCCAGGGCGGGGGGGAACACTGAAGCTTTCTTT.